This note documents a single T cell receptor beta chain sequence. No antigen is known for it. PCR involved 60 Vbeta and 13 Jbeta primers. The repertoire was sequenced with immunoSEQ multiplex PCR; TCRdb's copy has only in-frame clones and lacks some. Of more than 100,000 clones listed, around three quarters are singletons. V was cut by 2 bases and J by 4 bases, with 13 bases left in between. CDR1 SGHRS and CDR2 YFSETQ come from the germline V gene. The CDR3 spans 15 residues. The data originate from a study of cytomegalovirus exposure and HLA in healthy donors. Whole-study results and caveats: Common viral pathogens seemed, in a later analysis, to connect with several of the most significant clusters. When analyzed later, a missense DCLRE1C variant was found to be linked to TCR beta V- and J-gene trimming.

The sample taken for sequencing was PBMCs. The sequence came from a woman aged 25 to 39 in good health and CMV-seropositive. This chain uses TRBV5-1 with TRBJ2-1, with D possibly matching TRBD1 (6 bases). CDR3: CASSLTGKGYNEQFF. CDR3 coding DNA: TGCGCCAGCAGCTTAACAGGGAAAGGGTACAATGAGCAGTTCTTC.